The present TCR beta chain was sequenced within a study of blood T cell repertoires in COVID-19. As for the study in general: The cDNA or gDNA used as material had been derived from T cells, B-cell-depleted T cells, or PBMCs.

CDR1 and CDR2 (germline): SGHTA, FQGTGA. V gave up 5 bases and J gave up 14 bases; unmatched junction bases: 11. The CDR3 has 13 residues. In Seattle, patients joined the study during active infection and were tracked longitudinally. Per the study methods: Researchers report that nucleated cell counts were estimated from reference gene primer amplification. The method was immunoSEQ multiplex PCR; TCRdb's version includes in-frame clones alone and lacks a portion of them. Clonal size and the V and J genes are those of that table, whereas D and trimming came from the DNA. This table holds 200,000 to 250,000 clones, over 80% found once.

The clonotype was recovered from a woman between 25 and 40 years old with COVID-19, enrolled during active disease. Sequencing input: peripheral blood. The chain is built from TRBV7-3 and TRBJ2-1, with 8 bases fitting TRBD2. CDR3 loop: CASSPQAGEGKFF. CDR3 nucleotide sequence: TGTGCCAGCAGCCCTCAAGCGGGAGAGGGGAAGTTCTTC.